Below are 30 T cell receptor beta chains sequenced from a single sample in a study of chemoradiotherapy in HPV16-positive cancers. Assay: immunoSEQ multiplex PCR; the TCRdb copy retains only in-frame clones and omits some. This sample has about 950 clones; 88% occur once, and the top ten carry 5% to 7%. This sample comprised tumor tissue, obtained from a patient who underwent chemoradiotherapy. These receptors were obtained from a human donor with HPV-associated anogenital cancer.

V is TRBV2 and J is TRBJ2-7, with 8 positions matching TRBD1. Germline lookup yields CDR1 SNHLY and CDR2 FYNNEI. V was clipped by 6 bases and J by 3 bases; unmatched bases: 10. This CDR3 has 15 amino acids. CDR3 DNA: TGTGCCAGCAGGTATCCCGGGACAGGAATCTACGAGCAGTACTTC. Translated, it gives CASRYPGTGIYEQYF.

The chain couples TRBV29-1 to TRBJ2-7; 10 nucleotides line up with TRBD1. The CDR3 sequence is 16 residues long. Unmatched junction bases numbered 11, after V lost 6 bases and J lost 0 bases. Germline V gives CDR1 SQVTM, CDR2 ANQGSEA. CDR3 sequence reads: CSVYNARTGGSYEQYF. Here the CDR3 DNA reads TGCAGCGTCTATAATGCGAGGACAGGGGGCTCCTACGAGCAGTACTTC.

The rearrangement joins TRBV5-6 to TRBJ2-1; 7 bases agree with TRBD2. The trim removed 3 bases at V and 14 bases at J, leaving 11 bases unmatched. The germline CDR1 and CDR2 sequences are SGHDT and YYEEEE. The CDR3 sequence is 13 residues long. For the CDR3, the DNA is TGTGCCAGCAGCTCATGGGCGGGGCTAGCGGAGTTCTTC. Amino acids: CASSSWAGLAEFF.

The chain has TRBV14 and TRBJ2-7, with D perhaps matching TRBD2 (5 bases). Trimming removed 4 bases at V and 3 bases at J, with 16 bases between. CDR1 and CDR2 from the germline V gene are SGHDN and FVKESK. The CDR3 contains 15 residues. The CDR3 region has the DNA TGTGCCAGCAGCCCAAAACTGGGAGTGGTCTACGAGCAGTACTTC. Its protein is CASSPKLGVVYEQYF.

V is TRBV29-1 and J is TRBJ1-5, with D maybe TRBD1 (6 bases). Trimming pared 4 bases from V and 0 bases from J, leaving 10 bases between. Germline V lookup: CDR1 SQVTM, CDR2 ANQGSEA. This CDR3 has 14 residues. DNA of the CDR3: TGCAGCGTTGCAACAGGGTATAGCAATCAGCCCCAGCATTTT. This gives the protein CSVATGYSNQPQHF.

V is TRBV30 and J is TRBJ1-6, with a possible D match to TRBD1 (5 bases). Germline V gene lookup returns CDR1 GTSNPN and CDR2 SVGIG (reference sequence). V was clipped by 7 bases and J by 8 bases, with 15 bases between them. The CDR3 covers 13 residues. CDR3 region: CAFRDPGHSPLHF. In DNA, the CDR3 is TGTGCCTTCCGGGACCCGGGTCATTCACCCCTCCACTTT.

V gene TRBV4-3 combines with J gene TRBJ2-1; TRBD2 aligns across 11 bases. Germline loops: CDR1 LGHNA, CDR2 YSLEER. CDR3 length: 15 amino acids. The J segment lost 6 bases and the V segment lost 3 bases, leaving 4 bases of the junction unmatched. The CDR3 DNA is TGCGCCAGCAGCCAGGGACTAGCGGAATCCAATGAGCAGTTCTTC. Its protein product is CASSQGLAESNEQFF.

This chain joins TRBV4-2 and TRBJ2-4; unclear D gene. The CDR3 has 13 residues. From germline, CDR1 is LGHNA and CDR2 YNFKEQ. V was pared by 0 bases and J by 6 bases, with 6 bases between. The CDR3 region has the DNA TGTGCCAGCAGCCAAGATGTGGGAAACATTCAGTACTTC. Its translation is CASSQDVGNIQYF.

V and J are TRBV6-1 and TRBJ2-5, with TRBD2 matching 12 bases. From germline, CDR1 is MNHNS and CDR2 SASEGT. CDR3 length equals 15 residues. J was trimmed by 2 bases and V by 2 bases; bases with no gene match: 0. The CDR3 nucleotides read TGTGCCAGCAGTGAACTAGCGGGGGGGCAAGAGACCCAGTACTTC. Amino acids: CASSELAGGQETQYF.

The rearrangement links TRBV5-1 to TRBJ1-1; TRBD1 matches at 7 bases. The CDR3 has 14 residues. V trimming: 2 bases; J trimming: 6 bases; junction bases outside the gene matches: 7. Looked up from germline, CDR1 is SGHRS and CDR2 is YFSETQ. CDR3 nucleotides: TGCGCCAGCAGCTTATTTACAGGGGAGGCTGAAGCTTTCTTT. It is translated as CASSLFTGEAEAFF. The full variable domain, its missing parts supplied by reference TRBV5-1 and TRBJ1-1, is KAGVTQTPRYLIKTRGQQVTLSCSPISGHRSVSWYQQTPGQGLQFLFEYFSETQRNKGNFPGRFSGRQFSNSRSEMNVSTLELGDSALYLCASSLFTGEAEAFFGQGTRLTVV.

The chain carries TRBV7-2 and TRBJ2-7; weak D call: TRBD2 (5 bases). This CDR3 is built from 14 residues. Per the germline V gene, CDR1 is SGHTA and CDR2 is FQGNSA. V was cut by 1 base and J by 9 bases, with 16 bases left in between. This CDR3 is CASSLEVRLAVQYF. In DNA, the CDR3 is TGTGCCAGCAGCTTAGAGGTGCGGCTAGCAGTGCAGTACTTC.

The chain links TRBV29-1 to TRBJ2-1; tentative D call: TRBD2 (5 bases). This CDR3 region has 14 residues. Germline CDR1 reads SQVTM; CDR2 reads ANQGSEA. The V and J ends lost 4 bases and 7 bases respectively, with 17 bases between them. DNA of the CDR3: TGCAGCGTTGTTCCGGGGAATAGTGTTAATGAGCAGTTCTTC. Protein: CSVVPGNSVNEQFF.

The V call is TRBV6-1, the J call TRBJ2-5; possible D gene TRBD1, 7 bases. CDR1 is MNHNS and CDR2 is SASEGT in the germline V gene. CDR3 length: 15 amino acids. V lost 6 bases and J lost 5, with 19 bases in between. The CDR3 region has the DNA TGTGCCAGCAGAGCAGGGGGGAGCTTGGCGGAGACCCAGTACTTC. Translation: CASRAGGSLAETQYF.

The CDR3 spells CASGRVTKQPQHF. DNA of the CDR3: TGTGCCAGCGGGAGGGTTACAAAACAGCCCCAGCATTTT. The J gene is TRBJ1-5, the V gene TRBV6-4, with no clear D. This CDR3 has 13 residues. Looked up from germline, CDR1 is MRHNA and CDR2 is SNTAGT. Trimming pared 8 bases from V and 7 bases from J, leaving 15 bases between.

The chain carries TRBV19 and TRBJ2-2, with no clear D. The CDR3 spans 14 residues. V lost 3 bases to trimming and J lost 3 bases, with 8 bases between them. The germline V gene has CDR1 LNHDA and CDR2 SQIVND (reference sequence). The CDR3 sequence is CASSILTDTGELFF. CDR3 DNA sequence: TGTGCCAGTAGTATTCTAACGGACACCGGGGAGCTGTTTTTT.

The V and J genes are TRBV5-1 and TRBJ1-4, with D tentatively TRBD1 (6 bases). The V and J ends lost 0 bases and 1 base respectively, with 13 bases between them. The CDR3 covers 17 residues. Germline lookup yields CDR1 SGHRS and CDR2 YFSETQ. CDR3 sequence: CASSLDIRGVTNEKLFF. As DNA, the CDR3 is TGCGCCAGCAGCTTGGACATCAGGGGAGTAACTAATGAAAAACTGTTTTTT.

The genes are TRBV7-2 and TRBJ2-2; D is unclear. V dropped 5 bases and J dropped 1 base, with 11 bases sitting between them. This CDR3 comprises 15 residues. Per germline, CDR1 SGHTA and CDR2 FQGNSA. This CDR3 is CASSPSARNTGELFF. The DNA of the CDR3 is TGTGCCAGCAGCCCGTCGGCTAGGAACACCGGGGAGCTGTTTTTT.

The rearrangement joins TRBV19 to TRBJ2-7; TRBD2 is a possible D gene (5 bases). The V gene's germline CDR1 is LNHDA and CDR2 SQIVND (reference sequence). The CDR3 totals 13 residues. The ends were cut back, 4 bases at V and 6 bases at J, with 13 bases in the middle. The CDR3 region has the DNA TGTGCCAGTAGTACGACTACGTTAGGCGAGCAGTACTTC. This encodes CASSTTTLGEQYF.

The CDR3 nucleotides read TGTGCCAGCAGCTTGTCTTATGACGAGCAGTACTTC. Protein product: CASSLSYDEQYF. This chain joins TRBV5-4 and TRBJ2-7, with unresolved D. The CDR3 runs 12 residues. CDR1 and CDR2 from the germline V gene are SGHNT and YYREEE (reference sequence). The V gene lost 1 base and the J gene lost 5 bases, with 7 bases spanning the gap. Drawing the rest from reference TRBV5-4 and TRBJ2-7, the complete variable domain is ETGVTQSPTHLIKTRGQQVTLRCSSQSGHNTVSWYQQALGQGPQFIFQYYREEENGRGNFPPRFSGLQFPNYSSELNVNALELDDSALYLCASSLSYDEQYFGPGTRLTVT.

This rearrangement joins TRBV5-1 to TRBJ2-1; D possibly corresponds to TRBD2 (7 bases). The CDR3 totals 16 residues. Per the germline V gene, CDR1 is SGHRS and CDR2 is YFSETQ. Trimming shortened V by 0 bases and J by 2 bases, and 12 bases separated the two germline ends. The CDR3 region is CASSLEGGGPYNEQFF. In DNA, the CDR3 is TGCGCCAGCAGCTTGGAAGGGGGGGGACCCTACAATGAGCAGTTCTTC.

The V call is TRBV7-9, the J call TRBJ2-5; possible D gene TRBD1, 5 bases. Germline CDR1 SEHNR, CDR2 FQNEAQ (reference sequence). V was cut by 7 bases and J by 5 bases, with 14 bases left in between. The CDR3 covers 13 residues. DNA for the CDR3: TGTGCCAGCACCTTCGTAGGGGCGGAGACCCAGTACTTC. Residues: CASTFVGAETQYF.

The rearrangement joins TRBV5-1 to TRBJ2-7; TRBD2 matches 14 bases. The V and J ends lost 0 bases and 2 bases, in that order; junction bases with no gene match: 7. This CDR3 spans 18 amino acids. Germline CDR1 is SGHRS and CDR2 is YFSETQ. CDR3 amino acids: CASSLGTSGRKRAYEQYF. The CDR3 nucleotides read TGCGCCAGCAGCTTGGGGACTAGCGGGAGGAAAAGGGCCTACGAGCAGTACTTC.

The chain employs TRBV7-8 and TRBJ2-7, with 10 bases aligning to TRBD2. With V trimmed by 4 bases and J by 4 bases, 7 bases remained unmatched. CDR3 size: 15 residues. Germline values: CDR1 SGHVS, CDR2 FQNEAQ. CDR3 DNA sequence: TGTGCCAGCAGCTCAAAAAGCGGGAGGGTATACGAGCAGTACTTC. Its protein product is CASSSKSGRVYEQYF.

This clone was counted a few times. V is TRBV14 and J is TRBJ2-3, with 7 bases aligning to TRBD2. The V gene's germline CDR1 is SGHDN and CDR2 FVKESK. V shed 4 bases and J 12 bases; nucleotides not matched to a gene: 7. The CDR3 length is 12 residues. The CDR3 reads CASSLNRDYQYF. CDR3 nucleotides: TGTGCCAGCAGCCTCAACCGGGACTACCAGTATTTT.

This clone occurred once. CDR3 sequence (DNA): TGTGCCAGCAGCTTCCAGGGTAATTCACCCCTCCACTTT. Translation gives CASSFQGNSPLHF. The rearrangement joins TRBV7-2 to TRBJ1-6; D perhaps matches TRBD1 (5 bases). The CDR3 runs 13 residues. CDR1 is SGHTA, CDR2 FQGNSA, per germline. V lost 3 bases to trimming and J lost 6 bases, with 6 bases between them.

The V call is TRBV5-1, the J call TRBJ1-2; D not certain. In germline, CDR1 is SGHRS, CDR2 YFSETQ. V shed 2 bases and J shed 8 bases, with 16 bases lying between them. This CDR3 is built from 14 residues. In DNA, the CDR3 is TGCGCCAGCAGCTTCGGAGACCGAACGGGAGGCTACACCTTC. Translated, it gives CASSFGDRTGGYTF. Looking up the rest from reference TRBV5-1 and TRBJ1-2 gives the full variable domain: KAGVTQTPRYLIKTRGQQVTLSCSPISGHRSVSWYQQTPGQGLQFLFEYFSETQRNKGNFPGRFSGRQFSNSRSEMNVSTLELGDSALYLCASSFGDRTGGYTFGSGTRLTVV.

The sample holds one count of this clone. The chain recombines TRBV2 with TRBJ1-2; D is perhaps TRBD1 (6 bases). CDR3 length: 13 residues. Germline V CDR1 and CDR2: SNHLY, FYNNEI. V was pared by 5 bases and J by 8 bases, with 15 bases between. In nucleotides, the CDR3 is TGTGCCAGCAGTAAACAGGGCGGCGCGGGCTACACCTTC. It yields the protein CASSKQGGAGYTF. The full variable domain, in which reference TRBV2 and TRBJ1-2 provide the parts outside the CDR3, is EPEVTQTPSHQVTQMGQEVILRCVPISNHLYFYWYRQILGQKVEFLVSFYNNEISEKSEIFDDQFSVERPDGSNFTLKIRSTKLEDSAMYFCASSKQGGAGYTFGSGTRLTVV.

J is TRBJ1-5 and V is TRBV7-9; 7 bases line up with TRBD1. This CDR3 region has 15 residues. Trimming cost V 1 base and J 5 bases; bases outside gene matches: 5. CDR1 and CDR2 (germline): SEHNR, FQNEAQ (reference sequence). CDR3 bases: TGTGCCAGCAGCTTAGAAGGGACAGAAGATCAGCCCCAGCATTTT. Protein product: CASSLEGTEDQPQHF.

The chain employs TRBV7-3 and TRBJ1-1; possibly TRBD1 for D (5 bases). The germline CDR1 and CDR2 sequences are SGHTA and FQGTGA. This CDR3 is 13 amino acids long. V lost 6 bases and J lost 0, with 8 bases in between. The CDR3 nucleotides read TGTGCCAGCAGGGAGACAGTGAACACTGAAGCTTTCTTT. Amino acids: CASRETVNTEAFF.

The V gene is TRBV7-6, the J gene TRBJ2-7; either TRBD1 or TRBD2 may supply D (5 bases each). Trimming stripped 6 bases from V and 4 bases from J, with 19 bases between. This CDR3 region has 15 residues. Germline loops: CDR1 SGHVS, CDR2 FNYEAQ. The CDR3 reads CASSFGVGEGYEQYF. As DNA, the CDR3 is TGTGCCAGCAGTTTCGGGGTTGGCGAGGGGTACGAGCAGTACTTC. The full variable domain, in which reference TRBV7-6 and TRBJ2-7 provide the parts outside the CDR3, is GAGVSQSPRYKVTKRGQDVALRCDPISGHVSLYWYRQALGQGPEFLTYFNYEAQQDKSGLPNDRFSAERPEGSISTLTIQRTEQRDSAMYRCASSFGVGEGYEQYFGPGTRLTVT.